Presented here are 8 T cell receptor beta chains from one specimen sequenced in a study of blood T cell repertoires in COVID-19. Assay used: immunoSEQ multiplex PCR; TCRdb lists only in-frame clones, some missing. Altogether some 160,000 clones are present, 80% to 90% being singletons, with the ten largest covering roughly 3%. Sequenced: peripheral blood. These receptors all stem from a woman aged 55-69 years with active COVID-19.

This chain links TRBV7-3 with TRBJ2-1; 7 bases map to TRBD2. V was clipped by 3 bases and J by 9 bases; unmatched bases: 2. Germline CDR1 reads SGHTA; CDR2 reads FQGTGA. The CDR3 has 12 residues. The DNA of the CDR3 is TGTGCCAGCAGCTTCACGGGAGGTGAGCAGTTCTTC. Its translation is CASSFTGGEQFF.

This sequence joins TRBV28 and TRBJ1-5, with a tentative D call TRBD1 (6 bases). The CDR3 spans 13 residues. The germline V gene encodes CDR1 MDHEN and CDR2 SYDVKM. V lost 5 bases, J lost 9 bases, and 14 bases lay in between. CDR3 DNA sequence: TGTGCCAGCAGTGTTGGGGGGGGCGGGCCCCAGCATTTT. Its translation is CASSVGGGGPQHF.

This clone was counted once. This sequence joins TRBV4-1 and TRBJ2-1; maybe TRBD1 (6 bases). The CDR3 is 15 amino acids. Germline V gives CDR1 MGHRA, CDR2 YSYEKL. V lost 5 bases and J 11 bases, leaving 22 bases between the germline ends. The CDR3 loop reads CASSSALVFGDKQFF. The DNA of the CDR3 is TGCGCCAGCAGCTCTGCACTAGTTTTTGGGGACAAGCAGTTCTTC.

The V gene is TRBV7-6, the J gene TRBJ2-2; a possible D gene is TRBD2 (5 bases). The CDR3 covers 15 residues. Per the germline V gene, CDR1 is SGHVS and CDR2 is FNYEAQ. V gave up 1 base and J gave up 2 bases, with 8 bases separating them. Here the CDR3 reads CASSLGTPNTGELFF. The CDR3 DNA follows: TGTGCCAGCAGCTTAGGGACTCCTAACACCGGGGAGCTGTTTTTT.

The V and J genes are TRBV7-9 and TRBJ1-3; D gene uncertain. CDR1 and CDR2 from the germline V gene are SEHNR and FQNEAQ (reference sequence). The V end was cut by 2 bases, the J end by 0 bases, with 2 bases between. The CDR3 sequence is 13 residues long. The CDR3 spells CASSLLSGNTIYF. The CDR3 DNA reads TGTGCCAGCAGCTTACTCTCTGGAAACACCATATATTTT.

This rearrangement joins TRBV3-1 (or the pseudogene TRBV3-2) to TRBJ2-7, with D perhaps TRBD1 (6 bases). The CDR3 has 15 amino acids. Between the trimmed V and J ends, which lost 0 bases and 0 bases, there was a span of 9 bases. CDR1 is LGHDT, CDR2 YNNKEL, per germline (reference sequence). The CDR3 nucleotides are TGTGCCAGCAGCCAAGATCACAGGGTCTCCTACGAGCAGTACTTC. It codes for CASSQDHRVSYEQYF.

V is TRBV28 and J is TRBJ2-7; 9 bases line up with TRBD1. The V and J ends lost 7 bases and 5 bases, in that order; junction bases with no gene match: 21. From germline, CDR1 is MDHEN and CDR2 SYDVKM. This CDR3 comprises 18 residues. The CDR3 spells CASTRKVGYRGRTHEQYF. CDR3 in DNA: TGTGCCAGCACCAGAAAAGTGGGCTACAGGGGGCGAACGCACGAGCAGTACTTC.

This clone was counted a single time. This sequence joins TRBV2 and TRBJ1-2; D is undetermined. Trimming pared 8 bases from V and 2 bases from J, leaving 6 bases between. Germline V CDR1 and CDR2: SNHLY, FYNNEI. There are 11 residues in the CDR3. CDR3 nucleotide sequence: TGTGCCAGCGGACTGAACTATGGCTACACCTTC. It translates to CASGLNYGYTF.